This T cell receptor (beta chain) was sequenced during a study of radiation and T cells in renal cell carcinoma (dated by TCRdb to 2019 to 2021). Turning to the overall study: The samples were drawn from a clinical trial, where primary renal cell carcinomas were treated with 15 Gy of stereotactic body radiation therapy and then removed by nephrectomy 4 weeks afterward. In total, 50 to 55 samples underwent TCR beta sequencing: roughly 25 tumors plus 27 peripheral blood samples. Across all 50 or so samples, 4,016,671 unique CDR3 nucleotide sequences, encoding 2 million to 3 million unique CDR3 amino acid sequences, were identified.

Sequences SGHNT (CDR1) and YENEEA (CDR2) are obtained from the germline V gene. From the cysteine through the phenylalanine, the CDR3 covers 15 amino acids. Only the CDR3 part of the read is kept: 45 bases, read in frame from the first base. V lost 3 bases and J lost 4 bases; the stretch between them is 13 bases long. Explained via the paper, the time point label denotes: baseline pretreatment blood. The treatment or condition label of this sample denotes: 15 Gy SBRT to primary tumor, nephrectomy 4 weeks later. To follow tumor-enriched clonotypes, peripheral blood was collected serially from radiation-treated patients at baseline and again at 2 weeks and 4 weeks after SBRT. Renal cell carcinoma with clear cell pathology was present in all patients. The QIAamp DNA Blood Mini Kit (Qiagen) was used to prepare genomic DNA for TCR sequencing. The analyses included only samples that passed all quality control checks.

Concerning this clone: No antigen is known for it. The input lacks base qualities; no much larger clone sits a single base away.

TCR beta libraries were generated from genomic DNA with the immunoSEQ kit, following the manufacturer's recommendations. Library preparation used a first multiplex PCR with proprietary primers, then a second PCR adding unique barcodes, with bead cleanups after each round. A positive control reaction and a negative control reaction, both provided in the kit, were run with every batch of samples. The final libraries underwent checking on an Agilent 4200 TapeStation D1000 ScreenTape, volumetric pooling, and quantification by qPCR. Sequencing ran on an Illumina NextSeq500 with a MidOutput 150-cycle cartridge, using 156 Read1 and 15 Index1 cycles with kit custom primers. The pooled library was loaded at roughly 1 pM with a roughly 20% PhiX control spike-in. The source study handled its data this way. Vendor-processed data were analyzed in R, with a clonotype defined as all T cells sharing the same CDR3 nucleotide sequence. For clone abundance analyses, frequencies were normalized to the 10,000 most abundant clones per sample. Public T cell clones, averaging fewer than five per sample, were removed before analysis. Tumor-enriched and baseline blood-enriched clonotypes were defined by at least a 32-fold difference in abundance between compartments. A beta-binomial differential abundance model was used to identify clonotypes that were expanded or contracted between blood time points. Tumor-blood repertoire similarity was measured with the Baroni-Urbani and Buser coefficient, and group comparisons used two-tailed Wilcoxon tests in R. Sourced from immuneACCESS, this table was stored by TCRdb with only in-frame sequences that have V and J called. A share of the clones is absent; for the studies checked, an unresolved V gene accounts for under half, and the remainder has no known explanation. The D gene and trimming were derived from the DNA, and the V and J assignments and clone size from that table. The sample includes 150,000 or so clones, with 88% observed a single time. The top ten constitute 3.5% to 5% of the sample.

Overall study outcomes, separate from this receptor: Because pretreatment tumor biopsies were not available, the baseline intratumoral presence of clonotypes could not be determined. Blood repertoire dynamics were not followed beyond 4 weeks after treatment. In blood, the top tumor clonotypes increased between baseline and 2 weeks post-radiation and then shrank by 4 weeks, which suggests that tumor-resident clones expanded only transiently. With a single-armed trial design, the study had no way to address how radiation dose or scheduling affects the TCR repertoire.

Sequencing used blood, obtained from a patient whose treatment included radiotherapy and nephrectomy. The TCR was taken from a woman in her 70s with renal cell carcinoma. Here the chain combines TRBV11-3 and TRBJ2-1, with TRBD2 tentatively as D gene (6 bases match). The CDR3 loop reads CASSLTGGNYNEQFF. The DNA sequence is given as TGTGCCAGCAGCTTGACTGGAGGGAATTACAATGAGCAGTTCTTC.